This T cell receptor (beta chain) was sequenced in a study of T cell changes during pregnancy in multiple sclerosis. The CDR3 has 16 residues. The junction had 13 bases not matched to a gene; V was cut back by 10 bases and J by 3 bases. Germline loops: CDR1 SNHLY, CDR2 FYNNEI. This clone was counted a single time. Some clones are missing from TCRdb's copy, which holds only in-frame ones; the method was immunoSEQ multiplex PCR. This sample has 55,000 or so clones; about 90% occur once, and the top ten carry approximately 0.15%. This sequence was found in a female donor in good health, enrolled as a control in a pregnancy study. Sequencing used CD4+ T cells from peripheral blood mononuclear cells, obtained after pregnancy. The genes are TRBV2 and TRBJ1-1, with TRBD1 matching over 11 bases. The CDR3 nucleotides read TGTGCCACAGCTCCGACGAAGGACAGGGGGCACACTGAAGCTTTCTTT. It translates to CATAPTKDRGHTEAFF.